This T cell receptor beta chain comes out of a study of shared clonotypes between healthy human individuals. Assay used: immunoSEQ multiplex PCR; TCRdb lists only in-frame clones, some missing. The sample has roughly 1,000,000 clones, about four fifths seen once. Germline-derived CDR1 and CDR2 are DFQATT and SNEGSKA (reference sequence). Trimming took off 3 bases at V and 10 bases at J, with 10 bases between the two ends. The CDR3 has 11 residues. Sample: memory CD4+ T cells from PBMCs. Subset given: CD45RA-negative fraction. V usage is TRBV20-1 and J usage is TRBJ2-1; D might be TRBD2 (5 bases). This clonotype was sampled from a man aged 18 to 35 in good health. Some clones in this sample may be carry-over from other donors' samples. CDR3 DNA sequence: TGCAGTGCTAGTGGGCGGGCCGAGCAGTTCTTC. Translating it yields CSASGRAEQFF.